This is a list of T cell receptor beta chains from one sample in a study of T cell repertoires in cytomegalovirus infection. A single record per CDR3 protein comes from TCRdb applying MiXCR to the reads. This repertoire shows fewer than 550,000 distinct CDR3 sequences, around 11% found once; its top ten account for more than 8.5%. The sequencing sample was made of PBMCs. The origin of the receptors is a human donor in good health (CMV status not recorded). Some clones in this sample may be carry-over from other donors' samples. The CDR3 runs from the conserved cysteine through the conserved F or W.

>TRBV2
CASSEALRQYNEQFF
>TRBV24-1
CATSDSVGEQFF
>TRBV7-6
CASSGSGSGTGELFF
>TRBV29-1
CSVEGLALYNEQFF
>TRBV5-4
CASSWKDRGVGYTF
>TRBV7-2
CASSPDRVRADTQYF
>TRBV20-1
CSAKKRGGLANTGELFF
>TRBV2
CASIRDRGNWSPLHF
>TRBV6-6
CASRYLRTVQTGELFF
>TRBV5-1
CASSERPTPGELFF
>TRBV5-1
CASSLGGSGRSYNEQFF